This entry concerns a single T cell receptor beta chain. This sample is part of a study of blood T cell repertoires in COVID-19. Germline loops: CDR1 SGHTA, CDR2 FQGTGA. CDR3 length: 14 amino acids. Deletions cut 2 bases from V and 0 bases from J, with 5 bases between. Per the original methods: By means of reference gene primer amplification, nucleated cell counts were estimated. TCRdb's copy holds only in-frame clones and misses some; the assay was immunoSEQ multiplex PCR. Clone size and the V and J calls come from that table; the DNA yielded D and trimming. Of over 70,000 clones listed, less than 95% were seen once; the top ten hold 2.3%.

The rearrangement links TRBV7-3 to TRBJ1-3, with D unresolved. The receptor was derived from a human donor with active COVID-19. The donor label of this sample is uncertain. Sequenced input: peripheral blood. CDR3 region: CASSLDSSGNTIYF. The CDR3 nucleotides are TGTGCCAGCAGCTTAGACTCCTCTGGAAACACCATATATTTT.